This is a list of T cell receptor beta chains from one sample in a study of blood T cell repertoires in COVID-19. The protocol was immunoSEQ multiplex PCR, while the TCRdb copy is restricted to in-frame clones and leaves out a portion. The sample consists of roughly 120,000 clones, about 93% of them appearing once. Material for sequencing was peripheral blood. The receptors here all came from a man aged 45-60 years with COVID-19, enrolled during active disease. The CDR3 runs from the conserved cysteine through the conserved F or W. The D gene is left open where the match is weak. For some rows the clone size is stated as once, few or many, or as a class when expanded; others skip it.

.	TRBV28	TRBD1	TRBJ1-2	CASSSQGARGYTF	TGTGCCAGCAGTTCACAGGGGGCGCGAGGCTACACCTTC
.	TRBV20-1	.	TRBJ2-5	CSAREQETQYF	TGCAGTGCTCGGGAGCAAGAGACCCAGTACTTC
.	TRBV28	.	TRBJ2-5	CASSLGPLETQYF	TGTGCCAGCAGTTTGGGGCCACTAGAGACCCAGTACTTC
.	TRBV7-9	.	TRBJ2-3	CASTLREDTQYF	TGTGCCAGCACCTTACGGGAGGATACGCAGTATTTT
.	TRBV11-3	TRBD1	TRBJ2-7	CASSSTGDYEQYF	TGTGCCAGCAGCTCGACAGGGGACTACGAGCAGTACTTC
.	TRBV7-9	.	TRBJ2-1	CASSLVGGLAFSEQFF	TGTGCCAGCAGCTTAGTCGGAGGGTTGGCGTTCAGTGAGCAGTTCTTC
.	TRBV24-1	TRBD2	TRBJ2-3	CATSDLGAGEADTQYF	TGTGCCACCAGTGACCTAGGAGCGGGAGAGGCAGATACGCAGTATTTT
.	TRBV7-8	TRBD1	TRBJ2-7	CASSKGQTYEQYF	TGTGCCAGCAGCAAGGGACAGACCTACGAGCAGTACTTC
.	TRBV5-6	.	TRBJ2-7	CASSLQVITYEQYF	TGTGCCAGCAGCTTGCAGGTCATTACCTACGAGCAGTACTTC
few	TRBV7-2	.	TRBJ1-5	CASSLARETNQPQHF	TGTGCCAGCAGCTTAGCTCGGGAGACTAATCAGCCCCAGCATTTT
few	TRBV6-1	TRBD1	TRBJ1-2	CATREDRGYGYTF	TGTGCCACCAGGGAAGACAGGGGCTATGGCTACACCTTC
.	TRBV9	TRBD2	TRBJ2-1	CASGTSGSGNEQFF	TGTGCCAGCGGGACTAGCGGGAGTGGGAATGAGCAGTTCTTC
.	TRBV14	.	TRBJ2-3	CASSQDNSLSYTDTQYF	TGTGCCAGCAGCCAAGATAATAGCCTCTCCTACACAGATACGCAGTATTTT